This T cell receptor (beta chain) was sequenced for a study of T cells after somatic rescue of genetic block. With 3 bases clipped from V and 2 bases from J, the junction kept 12 bases outside the gene matches. Germline-derived CDR1 and CDR2 are SGHVS and FQNEAQ. The CDR3 is 18 residues long. TCRdb keeps only in-frame clones here, not all; method: immunoSEQ multiplex PCR. This table has roughly 70,000 clones, around 92% appearing once. The origin of this receptor is a man aged 40-49 years. V is TRBV7-8 and J is TRBJ1-5; 8 positions match TRBD1. The sequencing input was peripheral blood mononuclear cells (PBMCs). The CDR3 nucleotides are TGTGCCAGCAGCTTGCGGGACCAGGGGGCCGTGGGCAATCAGCCCCAGCATTTT. Translated, it gives CASSLRDQGAVGNQPQHF.